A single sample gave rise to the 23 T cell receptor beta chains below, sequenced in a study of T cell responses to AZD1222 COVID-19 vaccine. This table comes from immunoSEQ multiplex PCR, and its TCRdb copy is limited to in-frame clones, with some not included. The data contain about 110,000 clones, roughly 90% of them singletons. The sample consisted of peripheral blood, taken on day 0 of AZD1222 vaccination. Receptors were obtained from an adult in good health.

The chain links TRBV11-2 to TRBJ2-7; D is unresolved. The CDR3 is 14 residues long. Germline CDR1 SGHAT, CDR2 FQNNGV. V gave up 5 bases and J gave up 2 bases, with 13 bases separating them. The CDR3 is CASSLDKIAYEQYF. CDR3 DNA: TGTGCCAGCAGCCTCGACAAAATTGCCTACGAGCAGTACTTC.

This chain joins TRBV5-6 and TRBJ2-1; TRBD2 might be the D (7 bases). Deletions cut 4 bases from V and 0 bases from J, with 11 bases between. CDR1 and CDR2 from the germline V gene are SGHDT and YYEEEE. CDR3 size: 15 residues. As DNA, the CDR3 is TGTGCCAGCAGCCCCGGGGGGCGCTCCTACAATGAGCAGTTCTTC. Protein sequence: CASSPGGRSYNEQFF.

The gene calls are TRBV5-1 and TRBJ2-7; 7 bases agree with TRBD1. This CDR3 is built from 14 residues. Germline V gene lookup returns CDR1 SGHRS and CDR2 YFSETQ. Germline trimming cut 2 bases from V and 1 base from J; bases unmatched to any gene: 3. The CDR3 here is CASSFLQGSYEQYF. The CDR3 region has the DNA TGCGCCAGCAGCTTTCTACAGGGGTCCTACGAGCAGTACTTC.

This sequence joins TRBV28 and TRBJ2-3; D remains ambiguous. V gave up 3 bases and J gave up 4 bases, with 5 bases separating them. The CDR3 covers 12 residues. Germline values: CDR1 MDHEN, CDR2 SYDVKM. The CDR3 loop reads CASSFHPDTQYF. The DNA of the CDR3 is TGTGCCAGCAGTTTCCACCCAGATACGCAGTATTTT.

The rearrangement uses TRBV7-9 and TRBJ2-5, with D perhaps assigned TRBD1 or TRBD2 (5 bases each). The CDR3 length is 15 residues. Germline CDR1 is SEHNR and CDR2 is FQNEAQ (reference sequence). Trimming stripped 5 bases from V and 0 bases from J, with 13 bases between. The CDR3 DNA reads TGTGCCAGCAGCCCTTCCCGGGGACACCAAGAGACCCAGTACTTC. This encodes CASSPSRGHQETQYF.

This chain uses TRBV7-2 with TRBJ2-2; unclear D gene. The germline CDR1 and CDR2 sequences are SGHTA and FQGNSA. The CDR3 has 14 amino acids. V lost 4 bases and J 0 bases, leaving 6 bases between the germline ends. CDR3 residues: CASSSNPNTGELFF. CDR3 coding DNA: TGTGCCAGCAGCTCGAACCCGAACACCGGGGAGCTGTTTTTT.

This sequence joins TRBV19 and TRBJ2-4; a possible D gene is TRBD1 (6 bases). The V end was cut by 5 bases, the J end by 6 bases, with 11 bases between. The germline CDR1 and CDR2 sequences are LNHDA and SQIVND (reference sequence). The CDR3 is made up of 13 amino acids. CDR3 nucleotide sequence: TGTGCCAGTAGTCCCAGGGGCAGAAACATTCAGTACTTC. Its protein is CASSPRGRNIQYF.

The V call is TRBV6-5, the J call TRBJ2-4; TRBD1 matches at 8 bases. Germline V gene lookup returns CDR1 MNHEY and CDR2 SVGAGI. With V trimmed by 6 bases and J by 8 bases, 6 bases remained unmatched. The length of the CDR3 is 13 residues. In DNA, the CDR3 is TGTGCCAGCAGCCTAGTACAGGGGGACATTCAGTACTTC. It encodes CASSLVQGDIQYF.

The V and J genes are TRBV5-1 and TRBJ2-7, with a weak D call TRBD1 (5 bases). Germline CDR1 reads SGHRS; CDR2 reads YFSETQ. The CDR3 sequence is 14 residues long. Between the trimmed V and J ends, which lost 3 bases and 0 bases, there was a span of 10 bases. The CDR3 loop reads CASSWVTASYEQYF. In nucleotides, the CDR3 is TGCGCCAGCAGCTGGGTGACAGCCTCCTACGAGCAGTACTTC.

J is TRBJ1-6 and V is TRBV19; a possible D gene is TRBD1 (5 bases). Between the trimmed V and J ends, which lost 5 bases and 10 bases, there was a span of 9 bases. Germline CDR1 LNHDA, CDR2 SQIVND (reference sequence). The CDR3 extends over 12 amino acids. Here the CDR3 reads CASSPRASPLHF. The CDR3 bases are TGTGCCAGTAGTCCCAGGGCATCACCCCTCCACTTT.

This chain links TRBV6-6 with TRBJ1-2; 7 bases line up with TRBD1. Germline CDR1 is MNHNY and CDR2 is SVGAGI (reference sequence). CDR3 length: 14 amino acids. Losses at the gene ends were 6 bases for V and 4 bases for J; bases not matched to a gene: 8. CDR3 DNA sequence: TGTGCCAGCAGCTACAACAGGGGCGGCTATGGCTACACCTTC. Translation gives CASSYNRGGYGYTF.

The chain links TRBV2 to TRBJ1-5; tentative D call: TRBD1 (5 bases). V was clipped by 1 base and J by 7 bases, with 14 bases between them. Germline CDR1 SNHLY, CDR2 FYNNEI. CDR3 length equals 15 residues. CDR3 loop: CASSEVVAGRQPQHF. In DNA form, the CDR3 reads TGTGCCAGCAGTGAAGTTGTGGCAGGGCGACAGCCCCAGCATTTT. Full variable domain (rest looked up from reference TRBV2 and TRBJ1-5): EPEVTQTPSHQVTQMGQEVILRCVPISNHLYFYWYRQILGQKVEFLVSFYNNEISEKSEIFDDQFSVERPDGSNFTLKIRSTKLEDSAMYFCASSEVVAGRQPQHFGDGTRLSIL.

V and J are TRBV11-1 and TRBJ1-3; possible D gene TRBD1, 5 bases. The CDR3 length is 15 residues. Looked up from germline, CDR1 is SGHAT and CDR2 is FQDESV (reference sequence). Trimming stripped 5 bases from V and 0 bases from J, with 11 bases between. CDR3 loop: CASSVGQGSGNTIYF. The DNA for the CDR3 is TGTGCCAGCAGCGTCGGGCAGGGCTCTGGAAACACCATATATTTT.

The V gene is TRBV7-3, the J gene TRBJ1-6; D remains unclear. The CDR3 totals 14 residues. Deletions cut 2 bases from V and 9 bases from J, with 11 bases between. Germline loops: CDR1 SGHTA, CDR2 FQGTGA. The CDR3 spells CASSLHDTRSPLHF. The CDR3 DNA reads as TGTGCCAGCAGCTTACACGACACCCGTTCACCCCTCCACTTT.

DNA of the CDR3: TGTGCCAGCAGCTGGAGTTTGGAACTTTCTGGCTACACCTTC. It encodes CASSWSLELSGYTF. The V gene is TRBV5-6, the J gene TRBJ1-2; unclear D gene. CDR1 and CDR2 from the germline V gene are SGHDT and YYEEEE. The CDR3 has 14 residues. Trimming removed 3 bases at V and 7 bases at J, with 16 bases between.

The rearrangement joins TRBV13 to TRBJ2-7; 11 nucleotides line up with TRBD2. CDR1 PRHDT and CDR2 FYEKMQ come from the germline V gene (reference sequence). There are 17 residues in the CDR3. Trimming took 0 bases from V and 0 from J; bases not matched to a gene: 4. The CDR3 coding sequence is TGTGCCAGCAGCTTAGGGCTAGCGGGGGGAAGCTCCTACGAGCAGTACTTC. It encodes CASSLGLAGGSSYEQYF.

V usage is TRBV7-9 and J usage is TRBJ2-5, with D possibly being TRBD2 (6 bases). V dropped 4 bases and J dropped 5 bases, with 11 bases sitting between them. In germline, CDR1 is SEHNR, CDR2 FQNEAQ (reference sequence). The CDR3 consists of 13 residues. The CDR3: CASSYPGDETQYF. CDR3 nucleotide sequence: TGTGCCAGCAGCTATCCGGGAGACGAGACCCAGTACTTC.

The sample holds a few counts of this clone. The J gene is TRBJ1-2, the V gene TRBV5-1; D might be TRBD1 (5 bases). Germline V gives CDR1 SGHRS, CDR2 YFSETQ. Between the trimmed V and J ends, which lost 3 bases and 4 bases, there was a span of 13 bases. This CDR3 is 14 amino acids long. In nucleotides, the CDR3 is TGCGCCAGCAGCTCGGAAGGGGCCCTCTATGGCTACACCTTC. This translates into CASSSEGALYGYTF.

The CDR3 here is CASSLSGDGVSNQPQHF. The CDR3 DNA follows: TGTGCCAGCAGTTTATCGGGGGATGGGGTCTCGAATCAGCCCCAGCATTTT. J is TRBJ1-5 and V is TRBV27; weak D call: TRBD1 (5 bases). V shed 0 bases and J shed 4 bases, with 16 bases lying between them. This CDR3 contains 17 residues. Germline CDR1 and CDR2: MNHEY and SMNVEV (reference sequence).

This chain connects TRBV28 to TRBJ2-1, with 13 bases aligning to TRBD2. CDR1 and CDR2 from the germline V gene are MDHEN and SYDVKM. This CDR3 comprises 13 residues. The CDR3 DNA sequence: TGTGCAACTAGCGGGGGGGCCCATAATGAGCAGTTCTTC. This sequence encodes CATSGGAHNEQFF.

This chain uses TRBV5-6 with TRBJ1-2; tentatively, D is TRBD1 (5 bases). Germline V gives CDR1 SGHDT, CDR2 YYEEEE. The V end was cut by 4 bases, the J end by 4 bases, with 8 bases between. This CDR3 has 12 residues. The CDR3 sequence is CASSQGGYGYTF. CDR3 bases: TGTGCCAGCAGCCAGGGCGGCTATGGCTACACCTTC. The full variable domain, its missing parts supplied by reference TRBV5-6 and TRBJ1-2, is DAGVTQSPTHLIKTRGQQVTLRCSPKSGHDTVSWYQQALGQGPQFIFQYYEEEERQRGNFPDRFSGHQFPNYSSELNVNALLLGDSALYLCASSQGGYGYTFGSGTRLTVV.

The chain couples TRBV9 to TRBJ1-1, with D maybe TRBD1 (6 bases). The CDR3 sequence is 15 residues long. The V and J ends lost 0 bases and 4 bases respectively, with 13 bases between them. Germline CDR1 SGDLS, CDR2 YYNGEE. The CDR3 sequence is CASSVDLQGATEAFF. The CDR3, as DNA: TGTGCCAGCAGCGTAGATTTACAGGGCGCCACTGAAGCTTTCTTT.

CDR3 region: CASSMRPLGATEAFF. DNA for the CDR3: TGTGCCAGTAGTATGAGACCCCTGGGGGCCACTGAAGCTTTCTTT. The chain carries TRBV19 and TRBJ1-1, with D maybe TRBD1 (6 bases). Germline CDR1 LNHDA, CDR2 SQIVND (reference sequence). This CDR3 region has 15 residues. The V end was cut by 3 bases, the J end by 4 bases, with 15 bases between. Looking up the rest from reference TRBV19 and TRBJ1-1 gives the full variable domain: DGGITQSPKYLFRKEGQNVTLSCEQNLNHDAMYWYRQDPGQGLRLIYYSQIVNDFQKGDIAEGYSVSREKKESFPLTVTSAQKNPTAFYLCASSMRPLGATEAFFGQGTRLTVV.